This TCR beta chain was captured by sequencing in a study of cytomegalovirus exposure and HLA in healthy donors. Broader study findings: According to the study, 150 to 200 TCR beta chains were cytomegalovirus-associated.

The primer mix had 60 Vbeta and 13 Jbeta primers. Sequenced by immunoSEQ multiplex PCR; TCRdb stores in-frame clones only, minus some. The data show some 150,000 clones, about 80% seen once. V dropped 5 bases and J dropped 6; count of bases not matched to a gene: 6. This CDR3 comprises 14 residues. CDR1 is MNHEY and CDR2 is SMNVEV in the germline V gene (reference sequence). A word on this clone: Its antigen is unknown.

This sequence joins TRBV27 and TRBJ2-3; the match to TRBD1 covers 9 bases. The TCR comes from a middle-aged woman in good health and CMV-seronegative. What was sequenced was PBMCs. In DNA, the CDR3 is TGTGCCAGCAGTGACAGGGGGGGGTCGGATACGCAGTATTTT. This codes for CASSDRGGSDTQYF.